These T cell receptor beta chains were read from a single sample in a study of blood T cell repertoires in COVID-19. Produced via immunoSEQ multiplex PCR; TCRdb's table is partial and in-frame only. The table includes about 430,000 clones, nearly 90% detected once. Sequencing used PBMCs or T cells enriched from blood (not recorded which). Source of these receptors: a woman between 18 and 30 years old who had been exposed to COVID-19. Each CDR3 is given with its conserved first and last residue.

V	J	CDR3
TRBV4-1	TRBJ2-7	CASSQDPQRTGLRGEQYF
TRBV28	TRBJ1-1	CASSLVRDAEAFF
TRBV9	TRBJ1-4	CASSRSHPSLAEKLFF
TRBV6-5	TRBJ2-3	CASSSRLGSITDTQYF
TRBV18	TRBJ1-2	CASSPTLGQSLDGYTF
TRBV18	TRBJ2-3	CASSRKTGDTQYF
TRBV5-4	TRBJ2-3	CASSNAGTSGEDTQYF
TRBV30	TRBJ1-5	CAWSAGTLNQPQHF
TRBV7-9	TRBJ2-1	CASSLAVSEQFF
TRBV5-8	TRBJ1-4	CASSLGRGSEKLFF
TRBV3-1/TRBV3-2	TRBJ1-1	CASSQEGARTEAFF
TRBV2	TRBJ2-7	CASKTGTGPSYEQYF
TRBV6-5	TRBJ1-2	CASSPQGQSYGYTF
TRBV7-9	TRBJ1-3	CASSLGGHSGNTIYF
TRBV11-2	TRBJ2-2	CASSLGSGYGGELFF